The 23 T cell receptor beta chains given below trace back to one sample, sequenced in a study of T-cell reconstitution after alpha-beta-depleted transplantation in children. The library targeted TCRbeta and was prepared with unique molecular identifiers. TCRdb re-analysed the PCR reads in MiXCR, keeping a single row per CDR3 protein. The sample has 200,000 to 250,000 distinct CDR3 sequences; over 9.5% are singletons. The material sequenced was PBMCs from the stem cell graft donor, taken from the stem cell graft. The receptors stem from a human donor who donated a stem cell graft to a child with SCID.

This clonotype was counted many times. This sequence joins TRBV11-2 and TRBJ1-6; D gene ambiguous. Trimming removed 5 bases at V and 8 bases at J, with 16 bases between. The CDR3 loop spans 15 amino acids. The germline gives CDR1 SGHAT, CDR2 FQNNGV. Here the CDR3 DNA reads TGTGCCAGCAGCCCCCCCGGGCTTAGAGATTCACCCCTCCACTTT. It is translated as CASSPPGLRDSPLHF.

In this sample, this clonotype turned up many times. In DNA, the CDR3 is TGTGCCAGCCGGACAGGGGTCTACGAGCAGTACTTC. It yields the protein CASRTGVYEQYF. The chain is built from TRBV2 and TRBJ2-7, with 9 bases identical to TRBD1. Germline assignment: CDR1 SNHLY and CDR2 FYNNEI. Unmatched junction bases numbered 2, after V lost 8 bases and J lost 3 bases. The CDR3 totals 12 residues.

In its sample, this clonotype was seen many times. The chain carries TRBV9 and TRBJ1-2; tentatively, D is TRBD1 (6 bases). The CDR3 loop spans 15 amino acids. The germline V gene encodes CDR1 SGDLS and CDR2 YYNGEE. Trimming left V 2 bases short and J 3 bases short, with 14 bases between. CDR3 loop: CASSVAGVVDYGYTF. The CDR3 DNA follows: TGTGCCAGCAGCGTGGCAGGGGTGGTTGACTATGGCTACACCTTC.

Many counts were recorded for this clonotype. This sequence joins TRBV5-6 and TRBJ2-1; maybe TRBD1 (5 bases). CDR1 and CDR2 from the germline V gene are SGHDT and YYEEEE. V was clipped by 2 bases and J by 5 bases, with 20 bases between them. The CDR3 consists of 17 residues. This CDR3 is CASSLATAGLYNNEQFF. The CDR3 DNA sequence: TGTGCCAGCAGCTTAGCCACGGCAGGGCTCTACAACAATGAGCAGTTCTTC. The variable domain in full, completed from reference TRBV5-6 and TRBJ2-1, reads DAGVTQSPTHLIKTRGQQVTLRCSPKSGHDTVSWYQQALGQGPQFIFQYYEEEERQRGNFPDRFSGHQFPNYSSELNVNALLLGDSALYLCASSLATAGLYNNEQFFGPGTRLTVL.

This clonotype was recorded many times. Mismatch with germline at one junction end may stem from a read error. The chain has TRBV20-1 and TRBJ1-1; D might be TRBD1 (6 bases). This CDR3 contains 15 residues. CDR1 and CDR2 (germline): DFQATT, SNEGSKA (reference sequence). The CDR3 sequence: CSADPGVYSGTEAFF. The CDR3 bases are TGCAGTGCCGACCCAGGGGTTTACTCGGGCACTGAAGCCTTCTTT.

This clonotype came up many times. The V gene is TRBV20-1, the J gene TRBJ1-3; weak D call: TRBD1 (5 bases). V was shortened by 0 bases and J by 4 bases, with 10 bases between the two germline ends. The CDR3 runs to 14 residues. The V gene's germline CDR1 is DFQATT and CDR2 SNEGSKA (reference sequence). The CDR3 nucleotides read TGCAGTGCTAGAGAAACCGGGGGGGGAAACACCATATATTTT. Protein: CSARETGGGNTIYF.

This clonotype was detected ten times or more. The chain employs TRBV29-1 and TRBJ1-4, with 10 bases that match TRBD1. The CDR3 consists of 13 residues. V lost 7 bases to trimming and J lost 7 bases; unmatched junction nucleotides: 6. CDR1 and CDR2 (germline): SQVTM, ANQGSEA. CDR3 sequence (DNA): TGCAGCGCCGGGGACAGGGGAGGTGAAAAACTGTTTTTT. This sequence encodes CSAGDRGGEKLFF. Looking up the rest from reference TRBV29-1 and TRBJ1-4 gives the full variable domain: SAVISQKPSRDICQRGTSLTIQCQVDSQVTMMFWYRQQPGQSLTLIATANQGSEATYESGFVIDKFPISRPNLTFSTLTVSNMSPEDSSIYLCSAGDRGGEKLFFGSGTQLSVL.

Note on this clonotype: This could be a read error, since a much larger clone is one nucleotide away. The chain links TRBV10-2 to TRBJ1-2; possibly TRBD1 for D (6 bases). Looked up from germline, CDR1 is WSHSY and CDR2 is SAAADI. The CDR3 sequence is 11 residues long. CDR3 bases: TGCGCCAGCGGACAGAACTATGGCGACACCTTC. Translated, it gives CASGQNYGDTF.

At least ten counts were recorded for this clonotype. CDR3 region: CASNTRTDTQYF. DNA for the CDR3: TGTGCCAGCAACACCCGTACAGATACGCAGTATTTT. This sequence joins TRBV13 and TRBJ2-3, with D unresolved. V lost 7 bases, J lost 3 bases, and 8 bases lay in between. Germline CDR1 PRHDT, CDR2 FYEKMQ (reference sequence). There are 12 residues in the CDR3.

This clonotype was observed many times. The gene calls are TRBV5-5 and TRBJ2-1; 8 nucleotides agree with TRBD2. Germline values: CDR1 SGHKS, CDR2 YYEKEE (reference sequence). Trimming took 1 base from V and 4 from J; bases not matched to a gene: 4. The CDR3 spans 15 residues. CDR3 amino acids: CASSLWQRGYNEQFF. CDR3 sequence (DNA): TGTGCCAGCAGCTTGTGGCAGCGGGGGTACAATGAGCAGTTCTTC.

The sample holds many counts of this clonotype. The chain employs TRBV7-2 and TRBJ1-1, with TRBD1 as a possible D gene (5 bases). The CDR3 is 14 residues long. CDR1 and CDR2 (germline): SGHTA, FQGNSA. The V and J ends lost 3 bases and 5 bases respectively, with 13 bases between them. CDR3 nucleotide sequence: TGTGCCAGCAGCTTGGGGGGTTTTTCGACTGAAGCTTTCTTT. This sequence encodes CASSLGGFSTEAFF.

This clonotype was seen ten or more times. The chain links TRBV4-3 to TRBJ2-5, with no clear D. The V end was cut by 0 bases, the J end by 7 bases, with 12 bases between. The CDR3 contains 14 residues. Germline V gene data show CDR1 as LGHNA and CDR2 as YSLEER. CDR3 DNA sequence: TGCGCCAGCAGCCAAGATTGGGGTTACGCGACCCAGTACTTC. It translates to CASSQDWGYATQYF.

The sample holds many counts of this clonotype. The V gene is TRBV2, the J gene TRBJ2-3; D uncertain. V dropped 2 bases and J dropped 6 bases, with 12 bases sitting between them. The length of the CDR3 is 14 residues. Germline V gene lookup returns CDR1 SNHLY and CDR2 FYNNEI. The CDR3 loop is CASSEPMEWDTQYF. CDR3 bases: TGTGCCAGCAGTGAACCAATGGAGTGGGATACGCAGTATTTT.

This clonotype was detected ten times or more. The chain uses TRBV25-1 and TRBJ1-3; D may be TRBD1 (5 bases). Germline V gives CDR1 MGHDK, CDR2 SYGVNS. Trimming pared 6 bases from V and 3 bases from J, leaving 9 bases between. The CDR3 extends over 13 amino acids. The CDR3 is CASRGVNGNTIYF. The DNA for the CDR3 is TGTGCCAGCAGGGGGGTTAATGGAAACACCATATATTTT.

In this sample, this clonotype turned up many times. The V gene is TRBV20-1, the J gene TRBJ2-1; TRBD2 matches at 10 bases. Germline CDR1 is DFQATT and CDR2 is SNEGSKA (reference sequence). The CDR3 is 15 amino acids. The junction had 6 bases not matched to a gene; V was cut back by 5 bases and J by 2 bases. The CDR3 DNA sequence: TGCAGTGCTCCCGCACTAGCGGGGACCTACAATGAGCAGTTCTTC. It specifies CSAPALAGTYNEQFF.

In this sample, this clonotype turned up many times. The CDR3 loop reads CASSLRGTEHYGYTF. The DNA of the CDR3 is TGTGCCAGCAGCCTGCGGGGTACAGAGCACTATGGCTACACCTTC. The chain is built from TRBV5-6 and TRBJ1-2; no reliable D call. With 4 bases removed from V and 3 bases from J, the gap between germline ends came to 16 bases. The CDR3 totals 15 residues. Germline lookup yields CDR1 SGHDT and CDR2 YYEEEE.

This clonotype was counted at least ten times. The chain joins TRBV7-2 to TRBJ1-2; D remains unclear. V lost 2 bases and J lost 7, with 11 bases in between. Germline CDR1 SGHTA, CDR2 FQGNSA. The CDR3 runs to 13 residues. This CDR3 is CASSLYVGVGYTF. CDR3 bases: TGTGCCAGCAGCTTATACGTCGGGGTTGGCTACACCTTC.

This clonotype was seen many times. The rearrangement joins TRBV27 to TRBJ2-7, with TRBD2 matching 8 bases. CDR1 is MNHEY and CDR2 is SMNVEV in the germline V gene (reference sequence). CDR3 length: 16 amino acids. With 5 bases clipped from V and 5 bases from J, the junction kept 14 bases outside the gene matches. The DNA of the CDR3 is TGTGCCAGCAGTATAAGGTACGGGACTAGGAGGGACGAGCAGTACTTC. Its translation is CASSIRYGTRRDEQYF.

This clonotype was counted at least ten times. V is TRBV7-2 and J is TRBJ1-4; TRBD1 matches 10 bases. The CDR3 covers 16 residues. The V and J ends lost 1 base and 8 bases, in that order; junction bases with no gene match: 7. In germline, CDR1 is SGHTA, CDR2 FQGNSA. CDR3 loop: CASSLEPDRGGEKLFF. CDR3 sequence (DNA): TGTGCCAGCAGCTTAGAACCGGACAGGGGGGGAGAAAAACTGTTTTTT.

The table lists this clonotype with many counts. V is TRBV12-3 or TRBV12-4 and J is TRBJ1-1; tentative D call: TRBD1 (5 bases). The CDR3 contains 11 residues. V lost 5 bases and J lost 11, with 12 bases in between. The CDR3 here is CASSLRDGAFF. The DNA of the CDR3 is TGTGCCAGCAGTCTCCGGGACGGGGCTTTCTTT.

This clonotype appeared many times. The gene calls are TRBV20-1 and TRBJ2-7, with no clear D. The CDR3 is 14 residues long. The ends were cut back, 1 base at V and 1 base at J, with 11 bases in the middle. CDR1 is DFQATT, CDR2 SNEGSKA, per germline (reference sequence). The CDR3 loop is CSARAPTGSYEQYF. The DNA of the CDR3 is TGCAGTGCTAGAGCCCCGACGGGTTCCTACGAGCAGTACTTC.

This clonotype was found many times. The rearrangement links TRBV9 to TRBJ2-3, with D perhaps matching TRBD2 (6 bases). There are 15 residues in the CDR3. Trimming pared 0 bases from V and 3 bases from J, leaving 11 bases between. Per germline, CDR1 SGDLS and CDR2 YYNGEE. This chain's CDR3 is CASSVERGRTDTQYF. CDR3 nucleotides: TGTGCCAGCAGCGTAGAAAGAGGGAGGACAGATACGCAGTATTTT.

At least ten counts were recorded for this clonotype. The chain couples TRBV20-1 to TRBJ2-5; perhaps D is TRBD1 or TRBD2 (6 bases each). Trimming took off 3 bases at V and 4 bases at J, with 12 bases between the two ends. Per germline, CDR1 DFQATT and CDR2 SNEGSKA (reference sequence). This CDR3 is 13 amino acids long. Here the CDR3 reads CSASGGPSETQYF. The CDR3, as DNA: TGCAGTGCTAGCGGGGGCCCCTCAGAGACCCAGTACTTC.